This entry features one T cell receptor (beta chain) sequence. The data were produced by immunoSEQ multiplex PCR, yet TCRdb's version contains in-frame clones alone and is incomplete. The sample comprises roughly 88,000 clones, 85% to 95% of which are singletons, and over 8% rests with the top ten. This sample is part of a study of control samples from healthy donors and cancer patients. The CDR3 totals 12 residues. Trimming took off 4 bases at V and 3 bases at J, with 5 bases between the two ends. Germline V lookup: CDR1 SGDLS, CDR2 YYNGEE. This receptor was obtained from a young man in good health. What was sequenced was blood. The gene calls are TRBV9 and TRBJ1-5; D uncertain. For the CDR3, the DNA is TGTGCCAGCAGCAGTACCAATCAGCCCCAGCATTTT. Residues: CASSSTNQPQHF.